Each of the 14 T cell receptor beta chains below was sequenced from the same sample in a study of blood T cells in healthy people across ages. Together with a sample-barcoded 5' primer, a J-beta primer mix was included in a second PCR lasting about 7 to 12 cycles. One entry per CDR3 protein results from TCRdb running MiXCR on the 5' RACE reads. The repertoire consists of 1.8 million or so distinct CDR3 sequences, with about two fifths occurring once and the leading ten covering around 23%. Sequencing was carried out using blood. These receptors all stem from a human donor in good health.

With regard to this clonotype: One end of the junction fails to match germline, which may point to a read error. This chain uses TRBV5-1 with TRBJ1-6; a weak D match, TRBD1 (5 bases). Germline assignment: CDR1 SGHRS and CDR2 YFSETQ. The CDR3 runs to 16 residues. In nucleotides, the CDR3 is TGCGCCAGCAGCTTGGCGCAGGGTCGTTTAGATTCACCCCTCTACTTT. This sequence encodes CASSLAQGRLDSPLYF. Using reference TRBV5-1 and TRBJ1-6 for the parts outside the CDR3, the full variable domain is KAGVTQTPRYLIKTRGQQVTLSCSPISGHRSVSWYQQTPGQGLQFLFEYFSETQRNKGNFPGRFSGRQFSNSRSEMNVSTLELGDSALYLCASSLAQGRLDSPLYFGNGTRLTVT.

The CDR3: CATSGAKAGGLNEQFF. CDR3 in DNA: TGTGCCACCAGTGGCGCAAAAGCGGGGGGGTTGAATGAGCAGTTCTTC. The V call is TRBV24-1, the J call TRBJ2-1, with TRBD2 matching over 10 bases. Germline assignment: CDR1 KGHDR and CDR2 SFDVKD. CDR3 size: 16 residues. The V gene end was trimmed by 5 bases and the J gene end by 7 bases; junction bases not matched to a gene: 10.

This chain joins TRBV7-9 and TRBJ2-5; TRBD2 matches at 12 bases. Germline CDR1 reads SEHNR; CDR2 reads FQNEAQ (reference sequence). The CDR3 extends over 16 amino acids. V lost 6 bases to trimming and J lost 4 bases; unmatched junction nucleotides: 9. The CDR3 spells CASRPASGGAPETQYF. The CDR3 DNA reads TGTGCCAGCAGACCAGCTAGCGGGGGGGCCCCAGAGACCCAGTACTTC.

This chain joins TRBV4-2 and TRBJ1-2; perhaps TRBD1 as D (5 bases). Looked up from germline, CDR1 is LGHNA and CDR2 is YNFKEQ. The CDR3 has 14 amino acids. Deletions cut 3 bases from V and 6 bases from J, with 14 bases between. The CDR3 DNA is TGTGCCAGCAGCCAGGAGACAGTCGACCATGGCTACACCTTC. It specifies CASSQETVDHGYTF.

The V call is TRBV27, the J call TRBJ2-3; D is unclear. V shed 3 bases and J shed 6 bases, with 16 bases lying between them. Germline V gene lookup returns CDR1 MNHEY and CDR2 SMNVEV (reference sequence). There are 15 residues in the CDR3. As DNA, the CDR3 is TGTGCCAGCAGTTTCTCAGGCGCCCCCGGGGATACGCAGTATTTT. Its protein product is CASSFSGAPGDTQYF.

Many counts were recorded for this clonotype. The chain recombines TRBV5-1 with TRBJ2-5, with D maybe TRBD1 (5 bases). The CDR3 extends over 15 amino acids. V lost 1 base, J lost 1 base, and 11 bases lay in between. Per the germline V gene, CDR1 is SGHRS and CDR2 is YFSETQ. DNA for the CDR3: TGCGCCAGCAGCTTGCTAGGGGCCGGCCAAGAGACCCAGTACTTC. Translation: CASSLLGAGQETQYF.

This clonotype turned up a few times. The gene calls are TRBV2 and TRBJ2-5, with TRBD2 matching 7 bases. The CDR3 length is 15 residues. CDR1 is SNHLY, CDR2 FYNNEI, per germline. J was trimmed by 4 bases and V by 3 bases; bases with no gene match: 8. As DNA, the CDR3 is TGTGCCAGCAGTGACGGACTAGGAGGGTCAGAGACCCAGTACTTC. Protein: CASSDGLGGSETQYF.

This clonotype was detected only a few times. V and J are TRBV5-1 and TRBJ2-1; the match to TRBD2 covers 11 bases. After removal of 0 bases from V and 2 bases from J, the junction contained 4 bases not matched to a gene. Germline V gene lookup returns CDR1 SGHRS and CDR2 YFSETQ. This CDR3 comprises 17 residues. The CDR3 protein is CASSLEVAGGPYNEQFF. CDR3 bases: TGCGCCAGCAGCTTGGAGGTAGCGGGGGGGCCCTACAATGAGCAGTTCTTC.

This rearrangement joins TRBV7-2 to TRBJ2-4, with 8 bases identical to TRBD1. The closer fit of TRBJ2-7 to the DNA end suggests the J call may be wrong. Germline assignment: CDR1 SGHTA and CDR2 FQGNSA. This CDR3 has 15 amino acids. The CDR3: CASTTQGALFSEQYF. CDR3 DNA sequence: TGTGCCAGCACCACCCAGGGGGCTCTTTTCTCCGAGCAGTACTTC.

This chain joins TRBV20-1 and TRBJ1-4; the match to TRBD1 covers 11 bases. Trimming removed 3 bases from V and 4 bases from J; junction bases left unmatched: 7. The CDR3 sequence is 16 residues long. Looked up from germline, CDR1 is DFQATT and CDR2 is SNEGSKA (reference sequence). Written as DNA, the CDR3 is TGCAGTGCTAGGTCCGGGACAGGGGGAATTAATGAAAAACTGTTTTTT. It translates to CSARSGTGGINEKLFF.

The chain uses TRBV10-3 and TRBJ1-2; 8 bases map to TRBD1. CDR3 length: 16 residues. Germline trimming cut 0 bases from V and 4 bases from J; bases unmatched to any gene: 7. CDR1 is ENHRY and CDR2 is SYGVKD in the germline V gene. CDR3 sequence reads: CAISESLRGRSYGYTF. As DNA, the CDR3 is TGTGCCATCAGTGAGTCTCTCAGGGGGCGAAGCTATGGCTACACCTTC.

This clonotype was observed a few times. This chain connects TRBV5-1 to TRBJ2-5; D call uncertain. V dropped 1 base and J dropped 4 bases, with 8 bases sitting between them. The CDR3 consists of 13 residues. Germline lookup yields CDR1 SGHRS and CDR2 YFSETQ. The CDR3 DNA reads TGCGCCAGCAGCTTGACTATCGGAGAGACCCAGTACTTC. It encodes CASSLTIGETQYF.

This sequence joins TRBV12-3 or TRBV12-4 and TRBJ2-4; D uncertain. This CDR3 has 10 residues. The V gene lost 10 bases and the J gene lost 13 bases, with 14 bases spanning the gap. DNA for the CDR3: TGTGCCACGCTCTCCTACGTGCAGTACTTC. This encodes CATLSYVQYF.

J is TRBJ2-6 and V is TRBV5-1; 8 nucleotides line up with TRBD1. Germline V gene data show CDR1 as SGHRS and CDR2 as YFSETQ. The CDR3 loop spans 16 amino acids. V was clipped by 2 bases and J by 4 bases; unmatched bases: 5. CDR3: CASSFTGGGGANVLTF. DNA of the CDR3: TGCGCCAGCAGCTTTACAGGGGGAGGAGGGGCCAACGTCCTGACTTTC.